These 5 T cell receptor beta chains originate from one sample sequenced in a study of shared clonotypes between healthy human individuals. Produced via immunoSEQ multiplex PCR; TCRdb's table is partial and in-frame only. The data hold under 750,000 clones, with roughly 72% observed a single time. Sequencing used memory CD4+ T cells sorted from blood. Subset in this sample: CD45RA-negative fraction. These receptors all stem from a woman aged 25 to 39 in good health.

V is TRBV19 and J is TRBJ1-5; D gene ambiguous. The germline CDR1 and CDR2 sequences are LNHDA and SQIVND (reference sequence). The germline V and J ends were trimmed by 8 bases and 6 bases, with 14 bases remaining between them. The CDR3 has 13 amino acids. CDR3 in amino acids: CASARGNSQPQHF. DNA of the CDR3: TGTGCCAGTGCCCGGGGAAATAGTCAGCCCCAGCATTTT.

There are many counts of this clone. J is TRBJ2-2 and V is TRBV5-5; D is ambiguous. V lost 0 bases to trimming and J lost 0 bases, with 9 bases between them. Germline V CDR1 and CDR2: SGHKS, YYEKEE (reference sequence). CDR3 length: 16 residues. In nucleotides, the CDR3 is TGTGCCAGCAGCTTGGAATGGACGGCGAACACCGGGGAGCTGTTTTTT. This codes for CASSLEWTANTGELFF.

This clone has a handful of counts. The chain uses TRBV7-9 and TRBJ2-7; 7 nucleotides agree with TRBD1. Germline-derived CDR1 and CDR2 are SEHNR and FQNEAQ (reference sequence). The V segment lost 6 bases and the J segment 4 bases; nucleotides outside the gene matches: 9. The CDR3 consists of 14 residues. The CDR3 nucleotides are TGTGCCAGCAGTTTTACAGGGGTCCCGTACGAGCAGTACTTC. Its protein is CASSFTGVPYEQYF.

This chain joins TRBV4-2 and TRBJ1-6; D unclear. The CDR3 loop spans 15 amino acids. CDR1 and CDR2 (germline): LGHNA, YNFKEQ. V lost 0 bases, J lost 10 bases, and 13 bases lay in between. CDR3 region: CASSQDEGSRSPLHF. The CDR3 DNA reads TGTGCCAGCAGCCAAGATGAGGGATCACGGTCACCCCTCCACTTT.

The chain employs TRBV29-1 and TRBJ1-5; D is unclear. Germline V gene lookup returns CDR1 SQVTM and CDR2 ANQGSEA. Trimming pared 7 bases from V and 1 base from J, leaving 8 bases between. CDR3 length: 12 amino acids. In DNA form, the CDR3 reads TGCAGCGCTGGCTGGAGCAATCAGCCCCAGCATTTT. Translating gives CSAGWSNQPQHF.